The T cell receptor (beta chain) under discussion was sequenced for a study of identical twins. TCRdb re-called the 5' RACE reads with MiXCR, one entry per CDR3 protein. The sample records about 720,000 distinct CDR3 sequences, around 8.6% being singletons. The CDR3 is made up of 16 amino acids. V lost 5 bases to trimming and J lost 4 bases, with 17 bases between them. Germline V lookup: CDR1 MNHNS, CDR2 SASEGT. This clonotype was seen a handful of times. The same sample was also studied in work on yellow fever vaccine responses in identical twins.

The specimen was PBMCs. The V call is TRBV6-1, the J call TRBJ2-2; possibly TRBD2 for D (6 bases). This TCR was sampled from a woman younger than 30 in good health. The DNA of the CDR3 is TGTGCCAGCAGTATATCCGGGACTCGATCCACCGGGGAGCTGTTTTTT. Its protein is CASSISGTRSTGELFF.